Listed here is a single T cell receptor beta chain. These data come from a study of blood T cell repertoires in COVID-19. The overall study: From T cells, B-cell-depleted T cells, or PBMCs came the material, which was cDNA or gDNA.

Profiling relied on immunoSEQ multiplex PCR, and the TCRdb table lists in-frame clones only, not all of them. The sample gives about 220,000 clones, roughly 84% of which show up once; 6.8% is in the top ten. Self-reported history from a screening survey and questionnaire set each donor's cohort. CDR1 SGHTS and CDR2 YDEGEE come from the germline V gene. The CDR3 length is 16 residues. V lost 0 bases and J lost 2; bases outside the gene matches: 2. The chain has TRBV5-8 and TRBJ2-3; 11 nucleotides match TRBD2. This TCR was recovered from a woman in her thirties or forties who had recovered from COVID-19. Sequencing was carried out using PBMCs or T cells enriched from blood (not recorded which). The CDR3 is CASSLGLAGNTDTQYF. The CDR3 bases are TGTGCCAGCAGCTTGGGACTAGCGGGAAACACAGATACGCAGTATTTT.